Listed below are T cell receptor beta chains from one sample, sequenced in a study of control samples from healthy donors and cancer patients. The assay was immunoSEQ multiplex PCR, and TCRdb's table has in-frame clones only and misses some. The table includes some 95,000 clones, just over 85% detected once. Sequencing input: blood. These receptors were taken from a man aged 25 to 40 in good health. Both conserved end residues are part of each CDR3. The order of the fields is J gene, D gene, clone size, V gene, CDR3 length, CDR3 DNA, CDR3 protein. D genes are given only for firm matches. Size tells how often a clone was seen (once, few, many) or the class of an expanded clone, and some rows leave it out.

>TRBJ1-6|.|.|TRBV27|15
TGTGCCAGCAGCAGCACGGGATTTAGTAATTCACCCCTCCACTTT
CASSSTGFSNSPLHF
>TRBJ2-2|.|.|TRBV7-9|15
TGTGCCAGCAGATTCACCTCGGGTTACACCGGGGAGCTGTTTTTT
CASRFTSGYTGELFF
>TRBJ2-3|.|.|TRBV4-2|12
TGTGCCAGCAGCCAAGCGTCCGATACGCAGTATTTT
CASSQASDTQYF
>TRBJ2-3|TRBD2|.|TRBV12-5|17
TGTGCTAGTGGTACGGGTCTTCCGGGACTAGCCCTCGATACGCAGTATTTT
CASGTGLPGLALDTQYF
>TRBJ2-7|TRBD1|once|TRBV7-2|17
TGTGCCAGCAGCTACTTACCGGGACAGCATTCAGGGAACGAGCAGTACTTC
CASSYLPGQHSGNEQYF
>TRBJ2-3|.|few|TRBV12-3/TRBV12-4|12
TGTGCCAGCAGTTTCGAGACAGATACGCAGTATTTT
CASSFETDTQYF
>TRBJ1-1|TRBD1|.|TRBV5-1|18
TGCGCCAGCAGCCCTAGGTGGACAGGCGGAACGGGGAACACTGAAGCTTTCTTT
CASSPRWTGGTGNTEAFF
>TRBJ1-6|TRBD1|.|TRBV6-5|13
TGTGCCACCGGCAGGGGGAGCAATTCACCCCTCCACTTT
CATGRGSNSPLHF
>TRBJ1-2|.|.|TRBV2|13
TGTGCCAGCGTGGACGTCCCGGGTTATGGCTACACCTTC
CASVDVPGYGYTF
>TRBJ2-7|.|.|TRBV27|14
TGTGCCAGCAGTGCGGCAGGGGCCCTATACGAGCAGTACTTC
CASSAAGALYEQYF
>TRBJ1-5|TRBD1|.|TRBV6-2/TRBV6-3|14
TGTGCCAGCAGTTACGGTACAGGGGACGAGCCCCAGCATTTT
CASSYGTGDEPQHF
>TRBJ1-2|TRBD1|.|TRBV24-1|13
TGTGCCACCAGTGATTTGACAGGGGCGGGCTACACCTTC
CATSDLTGAGYTF
>TRBJ1-3|TRBD1|.|TRBV4-2|16
TGTGCCAGCAGCCAAGAAACCGGGACAGCTGGAAACACCATATATTTT
CASSQETGTAGNTIYF
>TRBJ1-5|.|.|TRBV2|16
TGTGCCAGCAGTGAGAGACGGGGGTTCGTAGTCCAGCCCCAGCATTTT
CASSERRGFVVQPQHF
>TRBJ2-3|TRBD1|once|TRBV7-6|17
TGTGCCAGCAGCTTGGGGAATACAGGGGGAGTCACAGATACGCAGTATTTT
CASSLGNTGGVTDTQYF
>TRBJ1-6|.|.|TRBV7-9|15
TGTGCCAGCAGCTTAGCGGATCAGGTTGGGTCACCCCTCCACTTT
CASSLADQVGSPLHF
>TRBJ2-1|.|.|TRBV7-2|16
TGTGCCAGCAGCCGCTCTAGCGCCACAACCTACAATGAGCAGTTCTTC
CASSRSSATTYNEQFF
>TRBJ1-2|.|.|TRBV28|14
TGTGCCAGCAGTTTAGGAGGGGGAAGTCGTGGCTACACCTTC
CASSLGGGSRGYTF
>TRBJ2-3|.|.|TRBV7-9|12
TGTGCCAGCAGCTTAGTGAGTGATACGCAGTATTTT
CASSLVSDTQYF
>TRBJ2-5|.|.|TRBV27|14
TGTGCCAGCAGACCCGGGGGGCAGGGGGAGACCCAGTACTTC
CASRPGGQGETQYF
>TRBJ1-2|TRBD1|.|TRBV24-1|17
TGTGCCACCAGTGATTCCACCCGAGACAGGGGAGGCAGAGGCTACACCTTC
CATSDSTRDRGGRGYTF
>TRBJ1-1|TRBD1|.|TRBV10-1|14
TGCGCCAGCAGTGAACGACAGGGAAACACTGAAGCTTTCTTT
CASSERQGNTEAFF
>TRBJ1-2|.|.|TRBV15|14
TGTGCCACCAGCAGAGGGTCAGCTAACTATGGCTACACCTTC
CATSRGSANYGYTF
>TRBJ2-3|.|.|TRBV7-9|15
TGTGCCAGCAGCTTAGGGGACGGCTCGAGGGATACGCAGTATTTT
CASSLGDGSRDTQYF
>TRBJ1-4|TRBD1|.|TRBV19|13
TGTGCCAGTAGTCAGGGGGCAGGTGAAAAACTGTTTTTT
CASSQGAGEKLFF
>TRBJ2-1|TRBD1|.|TRBV2|15
TGTGCCAGCAGCGAAGGACAGGGGAGTTACAATGAGCAGTTCTTC
CASSEGQGSYNEQFF
>TRBJ2-1|TRBD2|.|TRBV27|16
TGTGCCAGCAGTCTTACCGGGACTAGCGGGAGGGTTGAGCAGTTCTTC
CASSLTGTSGRVEQFF
>TRBJ2-1|.|.|TRBV11-3|15
TGTGCCAGCAGCTCTGGGCGACTAGGCGAGGATGAGCAGTTCTTC
CASSSGRLGEDEQFF
>TRBJ2-7|TRBD2|.|TRBV2|18
TGTGCCAGGGGGGGTGGACTAGCGGGTTCTACCGCCTTCCACGAGCAGTACTTC
CARGGGLAGSTAFHEQYF
>TRBJ2-3|TRBD1|.|TRBV2|19
TGTGCCAGCAGGCTGACAGGGGGCGTGGGGTCAGCTAGCACAGATACGCAGTATTTT
CASRLTGGVGSASTDTQYF
>TRBJ1-5|.|.|TRBV19|14
TGTGCCAGTAGTATATATGGGGCAGCTCAGCCCCAGCATTTT
CASSIYGAAQPQHF
>TRBJ2-3|.|.|TRBV10-3|14
TGTGCCATCAACCCTACGGACAGCTCAGATACGCAGTATTTT
CAINPTDSSDTQYF
>TRBJ2-1|TRBD2|.|TRBV10-2|16
TGCGCCAGCAGATTGGGACTAGCGGGAGAGAGGTGGGAGCAGTTCTTC
CASRLGLAGERWEQFF
>TRBJ2-1|TRBD2|.|TRBV7-9|15
TGTGCCAGCGAGGGGGGGACTAGCGGGATCGATGAGCAGTTCTTC
CASEGGTSGIDEQFF
>TRBJ2-1|TRBD2|.|TRBV11-3|15
TGTGCCAGCAGCCCGACAGCGGGAGGATTCAATGAGCAGTTCTTC
CASSPTAGGFNEQFF
>TRBJ1-1|.|.|TRBV9|13
TGTGCCAGCAGCCTCATCCCCGGGGGGGTAGCTTTCTTT
CASSLIPGGVAFF
>TRBJ2-4|.|.|TRBV11-3|16
TGTGCCAGCAGCGCAAAGACAGACTTAGCCAAAAACATTCAGTACTTC
CASSAKTDLAKNIQYF
>TRBJ1-1|.|.|TRBV13|14
TGTGCCAGCAGCTTAGCACCGGTGAACACTGAAGCTTTCTTT
CASSLAPVNTEAFF
>TRBJ2-3|.|.|TRBV28|16
TGTGCCAGCAGTTATCCCCCTTCCAGGGCCACAGATACGCAGTATTTT
CASSYPPSRATDTQYF
>TRBJ1-2|TRBD1|.|TRBV2|12
TGTGCCAGTGTTAGGGGGCCCGGTGGCTACACCTTC
CASVRGPGGYTF
>TRBJ2-2|.|.|TRBV5-4|16
TGTGCCAGCAGCGCTGGAGTGCTTCCGAACACCGGGGAGCTGTTTTTT
CASSAGVLPNTGELFF
>TRBJ2-5|TRBD1|.|TRBV5-5|13
TGTGCCAGCAGCTCGACAGGGAAAGAGACCCAGTACTTC
CASSSTGKETQYF
>TRBJ2-7|TRBD1|.|TRBV5-1|17
TGCGCCAGCAGAGATGGACAGGGGTACGGGAGGACCTACGAGCAGTACTTC
CASRDGQGYGRTYEQYF